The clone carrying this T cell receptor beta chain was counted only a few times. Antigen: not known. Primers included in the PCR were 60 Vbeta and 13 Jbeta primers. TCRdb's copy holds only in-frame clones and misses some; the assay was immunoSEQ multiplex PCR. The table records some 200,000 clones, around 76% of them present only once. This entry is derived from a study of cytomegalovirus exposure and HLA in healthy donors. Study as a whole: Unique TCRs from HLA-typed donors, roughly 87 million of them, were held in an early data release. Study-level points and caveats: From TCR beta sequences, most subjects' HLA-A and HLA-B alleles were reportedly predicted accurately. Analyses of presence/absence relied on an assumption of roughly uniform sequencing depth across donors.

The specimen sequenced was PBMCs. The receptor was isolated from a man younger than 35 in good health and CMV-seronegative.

CDR3 region: CASSQHHRGRGNQPQHF. The CDR3 DNA follows: TGCGCCAGCAGCCAACATCACAGGGGGCGCGGGAATCAGCCCCAGCATTTT. V and J are TRBV4-1 and TRBJ1-5, with 9 positions matching TRBD1. This CDR3 contains 17 residues. CDR1 and CDR2 from the germline V gene are MGHRA and YSYEKL. V dropped 2 bases and J dropped 4; count of bases not matched to a gene: 9.